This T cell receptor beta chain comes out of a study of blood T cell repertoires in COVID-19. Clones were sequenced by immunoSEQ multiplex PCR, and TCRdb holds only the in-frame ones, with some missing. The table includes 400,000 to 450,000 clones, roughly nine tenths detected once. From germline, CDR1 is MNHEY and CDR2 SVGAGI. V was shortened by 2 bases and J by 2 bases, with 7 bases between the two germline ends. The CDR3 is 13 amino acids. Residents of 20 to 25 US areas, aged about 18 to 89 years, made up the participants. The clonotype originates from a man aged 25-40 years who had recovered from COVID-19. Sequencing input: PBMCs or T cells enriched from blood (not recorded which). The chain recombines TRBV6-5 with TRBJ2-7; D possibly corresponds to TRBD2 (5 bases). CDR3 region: CASSYRGTYEQYF. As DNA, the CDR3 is TGTGCCAGCAGTTACCGGGGTACCTACGAGCAGTACTTC.